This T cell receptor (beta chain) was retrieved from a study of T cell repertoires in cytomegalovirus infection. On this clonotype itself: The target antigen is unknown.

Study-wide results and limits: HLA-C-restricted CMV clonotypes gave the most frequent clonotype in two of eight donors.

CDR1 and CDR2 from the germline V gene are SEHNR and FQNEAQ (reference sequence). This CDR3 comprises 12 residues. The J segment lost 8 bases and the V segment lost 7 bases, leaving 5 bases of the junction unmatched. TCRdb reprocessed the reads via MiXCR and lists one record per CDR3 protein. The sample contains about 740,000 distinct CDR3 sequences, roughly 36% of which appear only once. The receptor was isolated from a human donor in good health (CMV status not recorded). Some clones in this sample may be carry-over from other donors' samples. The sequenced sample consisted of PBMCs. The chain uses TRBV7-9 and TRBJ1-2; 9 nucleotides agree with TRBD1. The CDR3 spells CASTATGGGYTF. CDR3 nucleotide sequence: TGTGCCAGCACAGCAACAGGGGGCGGCTACACCTTC. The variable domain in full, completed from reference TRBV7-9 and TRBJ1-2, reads DTGVSQNPRHKITKRGQNVTFRCDPISEHNRLYWYRQTLGQGPEFLTYFQNEAQLEKSRLLSDRFSAERPKGSFSTLEIQRTEQGDSAMYLCASTATGGGYTFGSGTRLTVV.